This T cell receptor (beta chain) derives from a study of blood T cell repertoires in COVID-19. Study information: Donors in the United States, Italy and Spain gave samples during acute or convalescent COVID-19.

The cohort comprised adults aged about 18 to 100 years residing in about two dozen US areas. V shed 0 bases and J 4 bases; nucleotides not matched to a gene: 1. Looked up from germline, CDR1 is MGHRA and CDR2 is YSYEKL. This CDR3 has 14 amino acids. Profiling relied on immunoSEQ multiplex PCR, and the TCRdb table lists in-frame clones only, not all of them. The sample lists more than 250,000 clones; around nine tenths were seen once. This sequence was found in a woman aged 40 to 50 who had recovered from COVID-19. The chain recombines TRBV4-1 with TRBJ2-5; 8 positions match TRBD2. Sequenced material: PBMCs or T cells enriched from blood (not recorded which). This CDR3 is CASSQEGLGETQYF. The CDR3 DNA sequence: TGCGCCAGCAGCCAAGAGGGACTAGGAGAGACCCAGTACTTC.